Reported below is one T cell receptor beta chain. The CDR3 length is 17 residues. V lost 5 bases, J lost 7 bases, and 16 bases stayed unmatched. Per the germline V gene, CDR1 is LNHDA and CDR2 is SQIVND (reference sequence). Method: immunoSEQ multiplex PCR; TCRdb's copy keeps in-frame clones and lacks some. Of 450,000 to 500,000 clones detected, 70% to 90% appear once; the ten largest clones hold approximately 3.2%. The source of the sample is a study of blood T cell repertoires in COVID-19. The TCR originated in a human donor in a cohort sampled during active COVID-19. Sequenced input: peripheral blood. The V gene is TRBV19, the J gene TRBJ2-1, with 8 positions matching TRBD2. The CDR3 region has the DNA TGTGCCAGTAGTCCGCAAAGGAGCCAGCGGGAGAGGAATGAGCAGTTCTTC. Its protein is CASSPQRSQRERNEQFF.